This T cell receptor (beta chain) was obtained from a study of identical twins. Study-level results: Out-of-frame beta chain sequences displayed weaker excess sharing between twins. With abundant cord blood beta clonotypes, insertions were fewer; memory repertoires showed no such pattern.

On this clonotype itself: Its antigen is unidentified.

Trimming removed 4 bases from V and 3 bases from J; junction bases left unmatched: 6. CDR3 length equals 16 residues. CDR1 MNHEY and CDR2 SMNVEV come from the germline V gene (reference sequence). Template switching created a universal primer site, and the cDNA included unique molecular identifiers. TCRdb recomputed calls from the 5' RACE reads with MiXCR, one row per CDR3 protein. The table has 350,000 to 500,000 distinct CDR3 sequences, about 18% seen once. The origin of this receptor is a man aged 45-65 years in good health. Specimen: naive T cells sorted from blood. The J gene is TRBJ2-3, the V gene TRBV27; 11 bases line up with TRBD2. CDR3: CASSSSLAGGTDTQYF. In DNA, the CDR3 is TGTGCCAGCAGTTCATCTCTAGCGGGAGGTACAGATACGCAGTATTTT.